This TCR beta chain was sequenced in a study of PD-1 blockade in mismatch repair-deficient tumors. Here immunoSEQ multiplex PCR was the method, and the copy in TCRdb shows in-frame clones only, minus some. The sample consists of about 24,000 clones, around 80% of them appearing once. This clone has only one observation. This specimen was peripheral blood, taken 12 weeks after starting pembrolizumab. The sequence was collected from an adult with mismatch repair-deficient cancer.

This CDR3 reads CASSPPFTGGRWGNEQYF. CDR3 nucleotides: TGTGCCAGCAGCCCCCCTTTTACGGGCGGGAGGTGGGGCAACGAGCAGTACTTC. This sequence joins TRBV28 and TRBJ2-7, with TRBD2 matching over 8 bases. The CDR3 length is 18 residues. Germline-derived CDR1 and CDR2 are MDHEN and SYDVKM. J gave up 5 bases and V 6 bases, and 21 bases lay outside the gene matches. Supplemented by reference TRBV28 and TRBJ2-7, the full variable domain reads DVKVTQSSRYLVKRTGEKVFLECVQDMDHENMFWYRQDPGLGLRLIYFSYDVKMKEKGDIPEGYSVSREKKERFSLILESASTNQTSMYLCASSPPFTGGRWGNEQYFGPGTRLTVT.